Listed below are T cell receptor beta chains from one sample, sequenced in a study of CD8 T cells in Susac syndrome. Using its own MiXCR run on the immunoSEQ multiplex PCR reads, TCRdb lists one record per CDR3 protein. The repertoire includes about 77,000 distinct CDR3 sequences, 93% of them detected once, and 0.4% to 0.55% sits in the top ten. The material sequenced was CD4+ T cells from PBMCs. Every receptor here comes from a human donor with Susac syndrome. Each CDR3 is given with its conserved first and last residue. A D gene is named only where the DNA matches it firmly. Size tells how often a clone was seen (once, few, many) or the class of an expanded clone, and some rows leave it out.

CDR3 length	J gene	V gene	clone size	D gene	CDR3 DNA	CDR3 protein
13	TRBJ2-1	TRBV12-3/TRBV12-4	-	TRBD2	TGTGCCAGCCGGCGGGAGGATTACAATGAGCAGTTCTTC	CASRREDYNEQFF
14	TRBJ2-6	TRBV11-2	-	-	TGTGCCAGCAGCTTCCGGTCCGGGGCCAACGTCCTGACTTTC	CASSFRSGANVLTF
17	TRBJ2-5	TRBV14	-	-	TGTGCCAGCAGCCAAGAGACCCGACAGGTTGAAAAAAAGACCCAGTACTTC	CASSQETRQVEKKTQYF
16	TRBJ2-5	TRBV5-1	-	TRBD1	TGCGCCAGCAGCTTGGATGTCAGGGGGCTGGCGGAGACCCAGTACTTC	CASSLDVRGLAETQYF
15	TRBJ2-5	TRBV28	-	TRBD1	TGTGCCAGCAATCGAGGGACAGTCCGTTGGGAGACCCAGTACTTC	CASNRGTVRWETQYF
13	TRBJ2-2	TRBV20-1	-	-	TGCAGTGCTAGAGAGGGAGGCTCCGGGGAGCTGTTTTTT	CSAREGGSGELFF
14	TRBJ2-5	TRBV19	-	-	TGTGCCAGTTCCAAAGCGGCGGATCAAGAGACCCAGTACTTC	CASSKAADQETQYF
16	TRBJ2-5	TRBV15	-	-	TGTGCCACCAGCAGAGATAGGGCCGACCCCCGAGAGACCCAGTACTTC	CATSRDRADPRETQYF
16	TRBJ2-5	TRBV7-2	-	TRBD2	TGTGCCAGCAGCTCGCTGACTAGCGGGAGGGTGGAGACCCAGTACTTC	CASSSLTSGRVETQYF
13	TRBJ1-2	TRBV29-1	-	-	TGCAGCGTTGAAGAAAGGGCCCACTGGGGCTACACCTTC	CSVEERAHWGYTF
13	TRBJ2-1	TRBV11-2	-	-	TGTGCCAGCAGCTTAGAGGCTCGAGGACATGGGCTCTTC	CASSLEARGHGLF
20	TRBJ2-1	TRBV24-1	-	TRBD2	TGTGCCACCAGTGACTTACCGGGACTAGCGGGAGAAGGCTCCTACAATGAGCAGTTCTTC	CATSDLPGLAGEGSYNEQFF
15	TRBJ1-1	TRBV3-1	-	-	TGTGCCAGCATCCACTCAACGACGGCGAACACTGAAGCTTTCTTT	CASIHSTTANTEAFF
16	TRBJ2-1	TRBV5-1	-	TRBD2	TGCGCCAGCAGCTCCGCCGGGACTAGCACAAAGCATGAGCAGTTCTTC	CASSSAGTSTKHEQFF
16	TRBJ2-7	TRBV6-2/TRBV6-3	-	TRBD1	TGTGCCAGCAGTTACTCGCCGGGACAGGCGACCTACGAGCAGTACTTC	CASSYSPGQATYEQYF
11	TRBJ2-1	TRBV5-8	-	-	TGTGCCAGCATCTATCTTTGTGAGCAGTTCTTC	CASIYLCEQFF
15	TRBJ1-6	TRBV14	-	-	TGTGCCAGCAGCCCCGGCGAAGGGTCTAATTCACCCCTCCACTTT	CASSPGEGSNSPLHF
12	TRBJ1-1	TRBV12-5	-	-	TGTGCTAGTGGTTTGGTGGGAAGGGAAGCTTTCTTT	CASGLVGREAFF
12	TRBJ2-5	TRBV20-1	-	TRBD2	TGCAGTGCTGGCAGCGGGGCTGAGACCCAGTACTTC	CSAGSGAETQYF
15	TRBJ2-1	TRBV15	-	-	TGTGCCACCAGCAGAGATCCGGGAGTAAACAATGAGCAGTTCTTC	CATSRDPGVNNEQFF
15	TRBJ2-1	TRBV24-1	-	TRBD1	TGTGCCACCAGTGATCCGTCAACAGGGGTCAATGAGCAGTTCTTC	CATSDPSTGVNEQFF
13	TRBJ2-1	TRBV9	-	-	TGTGCCAGCAGCGTAGTCTATCTCGATGAGCAGTTCTTC	CASSVVYLDEQFF
14	TRBJ2-5	TRBV5-6	-	-	TGTGCCAGCAGCTTGAAAGGGGGGTGGCAGACCCAGTACTTC	CASSLKGGWQTQYF
13	TRBJ2-5	TRBV5-1	-	-	TGCGCCAGCAGCTTGGGGGGGATGGAGACCCAGTACTTC	CASSLGGMETQYF
16	TRBJ2-1	TRBV20-1	-	TRBD2	TGCAGTGCTCTTTTGACTAGCGGAAGTTCCTACAATGAGCAGTTCTTC	CSALLTSGSSYNEQFF
13	TRBJ1-1	TRBV3-1	-	-	TGTGCCAGCAGCCAAGACTGGAGAGGGGATGCTCTCTTT	CASSQDWRGDALF
18	TRBJ2-1	TRBV25-1	-	-	TGTGCCAGCAGTGAATATGGGGGAACGCGGGGTCGGCGCAATGAGCAGTTCTTC	CASSEYGGTRGRRNEQFF
13	TRBJ2-7	TRBV7-3	-	-	TGTGCCAGCAGCTTATACAGACTATCCGAGCAGTACTTC	CASSLYRLSEQYF
18	TRBJ2-7	TRBV20-1	-	TRBD2	TGCAGTGCCCTTAACGATTTGGGACTAGCGGGAGCTCGGTACGAGCAGTACTTC	CSALNDLGLAGARYEQYF
15	TRBJ2-7	TRBV20-1	-	TRBD1	TGCAGTGCTTCCTCACCGACAGGGGGGACCTACGAGCAGTACTTC	CSASSPTGGTYEQYF
15	TRBJ2-7	TRBV5-1	-	TRBD2	TGCGCCAGCGGAAAGATAGCGGGGGGGCCCCACGAGCAGTACTTC	CASGKIAGGPHEQYF
15	TRBJ1-2	TRBV28	-	TRBD1	TGTGCCAGCAGTACAAGGAAGGGACAGGGTTATGGCTACACCTTC	CASSTRKGQGYGYTF
16	TRBJ1-2	TRBV18	-	-	TGTGCCAGCTCCCCACAGGGTTCCGACGCTAACTATGGCTACACCTTC	CASSPQGSDANYGYTF
14	TRBJ1-2	TRBV30	-	-	TGTGCCTCCCCAGGTGGGGGGCAAGTAGGAGGCTACACCTTC	CASPGGGQVGGYTF
13	TRBJ2-7	TRBV28	-	-	TGTGCCAGCAGTGAGGGACGAGCCTACGAGCAGTACTTC	CASSEGRAYEQYF
15	TRBJ2-1	TRBV5-4	-	TRBD2	TGTGCCAGCAGCTTCCGGCTAGCGGGGGCCAATGAGCAGTTCTTC	CASSFRLAGANEQFF
15	TRBJ2-5	TRBV25-1	-	-	TGTGCCAGCAGTTCCCGAGGGGCCCGCCAAGAGACCCAGTACTTC	CASSSRGARQETQYF
12	TRBJ1-2	TRBV2	-	-	TGTGCCAGCAGTGGTCAGGGTTATGGCTACACCTTC	CASSGQGYGYTF
13	TRBJ2-6	TRBV6-1	few	-	TGTGCCAGCAGTAGAGACGGTCCAGACGTCCTGACTTTC	CASSRDGPDVLTF
14	TRBJ2-7	TRBV18	-	TRBD1	TGTGCCAGCTCACGGGACAGATTAGCCTACGAGCAGTACTTC	CASSRDRLAYEQYF
15	TRBJ2-7	TRBV20-1	-	-	TGCAGTGCTAGATTCCCGGGAGCTCAGGTTGGCGAGCAGTACTTC	CSARFPGAQVGEQYF
14	TRBJ2-7	TRBV6-6	-	TRBD1	TGTGCCAGCAGTACGGGACAGGGCGCAAACGAGCAGTACTTC	CASSTGQGANEQYF
14	TRBJ2-7	TRBV28	-	-	TGTGCCAGCAGGGCGACGCGCCGCAGTCGCGAGCAGTACTTC	CASRATRRSREQYF
16	TRBJ2-5	TRBV20-1	-	-	TGCAGTGCCCCACCGGGACGGCCTCGGGTTGGAGAGACCCAGTACTTC	CSAPPGRPRVGETQYF
12	TRBJ2-5	TRBV2	-	-	TGTGCCAGCAGACGAAACACAGAGACCCAGTACTTC	CASRRNTETQYF
15	TRBJ1-4	TRBV5-6	-	TRBD1	TGTGCCAGCAGCTTGACCGGGACAGGGACTGAAAAACTGTTTTTT	CASSLTGTGTEKLFF
19	TRBJ2-7	TRBV12-3/TRBV12-4	-	TRBD2	TGTGCCAGCAGTTTTGCGGGACTAGCGGGGAGAGGGGTTTCCTACGAGCAGTACTTC	CASSFAGLAGRGVSYEQYF
12	TRBJ1-2	TRBV29-1	-	TRBD1	TGCAGCGAATCGGACAGGGTGGGTGGCTACACCTTC	CSESDRVGGYTF
13	TRBJ1-2	TRBV20-1	-	TRBD1	TGCAGTGCAAATAGTGGACAGGCAGGAGGCTACACCTTC	CSANSGQAGGYTF
15	TRBJ2-7	TRBV20-1	-	-	TGCAGTGCTAGAGATCAGGCTAGCCCGTCGTACGAGCAGTACTTC	CSARDQASPSYEQYF
14	TRBJ2-3	TRBV10-3	-	TRBD2	TGTGCCATCAGTACCGGGACTAGAGGAGATACGCAGTATTTT	CAISTGTRGDTQYF
11	TRBJ1-1	TRBV20-1	-	-	TGCAGTGCTGCTCAGGGGACTGAAGCTTTCTTT	CSAAQGTEAFF
13	TRBJ2-4	TRBV3-1	-	-	TGTGCCAGCAGTCACGGCCGGAAAAACATTCAGTACTTC	CASSHGRKNIQYF
14	TRBJ2-7	TRBV7-2	-	-	TGTGCCAGCAGCATCGGACTATCTACCAACGAGCAGTACTTC	CASSIGLSTNEQYF